In its sample, the clone carrying this T cell receptor beta chain was seen a few times. Its antigen remains unidentified. The data stem from a study of Ad26.COV2.S vaccination and SARS-CoV-2 variants. The overall study: It was the COV1001 Ad26.COV2.S trial arm that included the donor. Into the muscle, Ad26.COV2.S was dosed once or twice, 56 days apart.

Clones were sequenced by immunoSEQ multiplex PCR, and TCRdb holds only the in-frame ones, with some missing. The repertoire consists of 300,000 to 400,000 clones, with roughly 90% occurring once and the leading ten covering around 5.5%. The treatment here: roughly 19 received Ad26.COV2.S at low or high dose, single or two shots; about 5 received placebo; per-sample allocation not given. Vaccine and placebo recipients were sampled on day 63 after the first injection. This person who donated was an adult of 18-55 years in Boston. Per the germline V gene, CDR1 is LGHNA and CDR2 is YSLEER. CDR3 size: 15 residues. V was cut by 0 bases and J by 6 bases, with 12 bases left in between. Notes on the study in general: Individuals receiving vaccine had higher spike-specific TCR breadth than placebo recipients did.

This TCR came from a person aged 18-60 years who received the Ad26.COV2.S COVID-19 vaccine or a placebo. V usage is TRBV4-3 and J usage is TRBJ1-5; D uncertain. The sample here was peripheral blood, taken in a trial of Ad26.COV2.S vaccine versus placebo. The CDR3 DNA reads TGCGCCAGCAGCCAAGATAAGGGATGGGGTCAGCCCCAGCATTTT. It translates to CASSQDKGWGQPQHF.